The rows below give T cell receptor beta chains drawn from one sample of a study of T cell repertoires in cytomegalovirus infection. TCRdb fed the reads into MiXCR, producing one record per CDR3 protein. The table has hundreds of thousands of distinct CDR3 sequences, 30% to 40% seen once; the top ten hold under 15%. Their recognized antigens are unknown. This material consisted of cultured CD8+ T cells from PBMCs, taken from culture after CMV antigen stimulation. Receptor source: a human donor in good health (CMV status not recorded). Some clones in this sample may be carry-over from other donors' samples. The CDR3 runs from the conserved cysteine through the conserved F or W. D genes are given only for firm matches. Some rows have no size entry. The others give once, few or many, or a class for an expanded clone.

V gene	clone size	J gene	D gene	CDR3 protein	CDR3 DNA
TRBV20-1	.	TRBJ2-7	.	CSAPYGPGQYF	TGCAGTGCCCCCTATGGGCCAGGGCAGTACTTC
TRBV11-1	many	TRBJ1-5	TRBD1	CASSPTRDREDQPQHF	TGTGCCAGCAGCCCGACCCGGGACAGGGAGGATCAGCCCCAGCATTTT
TRBV19	.	TRBJ2-1	.	CASSIGRTVQFF	TGTGCCAGTAGTATAGGACGGACGGTCCAGTTCTTC
TRBV9	.	TRBJ2-2	.	CASSVDPDPRFTGELFF	TGTGCCAGCAGCGTAGATCCAGACCCAAGGTTCACCGGGGAGCTGTTTTTT
TRBV20-1	.	TRBJ1-1	TRBD1	CSAIDRGAFF	TGCAGTGCCATAGACAGGGGGGCTTTCTTT
TRBV7-9	.	TRBJ1-3	TRBD1	CASSSWTDDRASGNTIYF	TGTGCCAGCAGCTCCTGGACGGATGACAGGGCCTCTGGAAACACCATATATTTT
TRBV20-1	.	TRBJ1-2	.	CSARPYRETNYGYTF	TGCAGTGCTAGACCCTACAGGGAAACTAACTATGGCTACACCTTC
TRBV7-6	few	TRBJ2-3	TRBD2	CASSLLAGGRILTDTQYF	TGTGCCAGCAGCTTACTAGCGGGGGGCAGGATCCTTACCGATACGCAGTATTTT
TRBV6-1	.	TRBJ1-5	TRBD1	CASSEWGQTYSNQPQHF	TGTGCCAGCAGTGAATGGGGACAGACTTATAGCAATCAGCCCCAGCATTTT
TRBV24-1	few	TRBJ2-2	TRBD1	CATSEVRTGGYTGELFF	TGTGCCACCAGTGAAGTGCGGACAGGGGGATACACCGGGGAGCTGTTTTTT
TRBV6-6	many	TRBJ1-5	TRBD1	CASSRDRGVASNQPQHF	TGTGCCAGCAGTAGGGACAGGGGGGTGGCTAGCAATCAGCCCCAGCATTTT
TRBV25-1	.	TRBJ2-3	.	CASSEVKHTQYF	TGTGCCAGCAGTGAAGTCAAGCATACGCAGTATTTT
TRBV6-6	.	TRBJ2-1	TRBD2	CASSYSKAGEDNEQFF	TGTGCCAGCAGTTACTCGAAGGCGGGGGAGGACAATGAGCAGTTCTTC
TRBV12-3/TRBV12-4	.	TRBJ2-7	.	CASSPQPGSYEQYF	TGTGCCAGCAGTCCCCAACCGGGATCCTACGAGCAGTACTTC
TRBV20-1	.	TRBJ2-7	TRBD1	CSASSDRVAYEQYF	TGCAGTGCTTCTTCGGACAGGGTGGCATACGAGCAGTACTTC
TRBV6-6	.	TRBJ1-5	.	CASSYAGDNQPQHF	TGTGCCAGCAGTTACGCGGGGGACAATCAGCCCCAGCATTTT